This record covers a single T cell receptor (beta chain). Its antigen is not known. This sample is part of a study of T cell responses to AZD1222 COVID-19 vaccine. Study conclusions and caveats: It was only after the peak T cell response that any repertoires were sampled. At study baseline, merely six AZD1222 recipients were seropositive.

Sequenced by immunoSEQ multiplex PCR; TCRdb stores in-frame clones only, minus some. The table includes 160,000 or so clones, around 94% detected once. Unmatched junction bases numbered 6, after V lost 4 bases and J lost 6 bases. CDR1 is LGHDT and CDR2 is YNNKEL in the germline V gene (reference sequence). The CDR3 is 15 residues long. The chain combines TRBV3-1 (or the pseudogene TRBV3-2) with TRBJ2-7; 13 bases match TRBD2. The sequence came from an adult in good health. The sample was peripheral blood, taken on day 0 of AZD1222 vaccination. The CDR3 region is CASSPGLAGAGEQYF. Written as DNA, the CDR3 is TGTGCCAGCAGCCCCGGACTAGCGGGAGCTGGCGAGCAGTACTTC.